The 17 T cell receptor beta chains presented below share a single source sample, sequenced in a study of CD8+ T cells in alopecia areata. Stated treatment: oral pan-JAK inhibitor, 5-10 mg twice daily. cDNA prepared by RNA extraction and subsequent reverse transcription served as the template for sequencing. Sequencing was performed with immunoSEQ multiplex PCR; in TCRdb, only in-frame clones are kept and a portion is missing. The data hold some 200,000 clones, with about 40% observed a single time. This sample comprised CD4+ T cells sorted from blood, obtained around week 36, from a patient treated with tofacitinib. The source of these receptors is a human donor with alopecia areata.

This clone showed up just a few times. The CDR3 sequence is CSVETSYEQYF. For the CDR3, the DNA is TGCAGCGTTGAGACGAGCTACGAGCAGTACTTC. The chain recombines TRBV29-1 with TRBJ2-7, with D unresolved. CDR1 and CDR2 (germline): SQVTM, ANQGSEA. CDR3 size: 11 residues. V lost 3 bases and J 3 bases, leaving 6 bases between the germline ends.

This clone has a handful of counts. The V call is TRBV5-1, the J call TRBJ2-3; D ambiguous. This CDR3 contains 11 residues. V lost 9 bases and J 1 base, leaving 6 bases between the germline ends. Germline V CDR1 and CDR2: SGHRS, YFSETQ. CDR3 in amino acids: CATQGTDTQYF. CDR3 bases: TGCGCCACCCAGGGCACAGATACGCAGTATTTT. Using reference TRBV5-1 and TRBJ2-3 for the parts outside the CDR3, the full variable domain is KAGVTQTPRYLIKTRGQQVTLSCSPISGHRSVSWYQQTPGQGLQFLFEYFSETQRNKGNFPGRFSGRQFSNSRSEMNVSTLELGDSALYLCATQGTDTQYFGPGTRLTVL.

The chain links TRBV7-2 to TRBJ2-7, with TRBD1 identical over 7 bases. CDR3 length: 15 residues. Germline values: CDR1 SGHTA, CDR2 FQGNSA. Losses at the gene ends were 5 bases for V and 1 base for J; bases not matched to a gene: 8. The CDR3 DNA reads TGTGCCAGCAGCATCCGGGACAGCGGATCCTACGAGCAGTACTTC. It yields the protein CASSIRDSGSYEQYF.

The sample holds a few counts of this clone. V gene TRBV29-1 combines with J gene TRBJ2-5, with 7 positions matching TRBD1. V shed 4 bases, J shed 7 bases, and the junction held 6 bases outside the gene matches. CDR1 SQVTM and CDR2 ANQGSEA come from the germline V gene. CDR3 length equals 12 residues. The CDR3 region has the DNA TGCAGCGTTGTTGACAGGGTGGTGACCCAGTACTTC. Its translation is CSVVDRVVTQYF.

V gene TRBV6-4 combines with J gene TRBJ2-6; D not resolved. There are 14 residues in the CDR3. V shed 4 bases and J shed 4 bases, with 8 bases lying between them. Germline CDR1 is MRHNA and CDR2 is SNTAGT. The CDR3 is CASSALAGANVLTF. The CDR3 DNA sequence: TGTGCCAGCAGTGCGCTGGCCGGGGCCAACGTCCTGACTTTC.

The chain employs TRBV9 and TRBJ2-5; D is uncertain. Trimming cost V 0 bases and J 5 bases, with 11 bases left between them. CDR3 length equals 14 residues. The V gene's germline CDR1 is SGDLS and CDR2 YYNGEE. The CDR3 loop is CASSVEFRRETQYF. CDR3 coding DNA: TGTGCCAGCAGCGTAGAATTCCGAAGGGAGACCCAGTACTTC.

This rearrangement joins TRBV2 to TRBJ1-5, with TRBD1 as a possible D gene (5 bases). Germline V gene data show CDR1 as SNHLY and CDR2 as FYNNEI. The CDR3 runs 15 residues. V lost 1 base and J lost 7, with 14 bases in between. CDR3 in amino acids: CASSEVSRVGQPQHF. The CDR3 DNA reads TGTGCCAGCAGTGAAGTCTCCAGGGTTGGACAGCCCCAGCATTTT.

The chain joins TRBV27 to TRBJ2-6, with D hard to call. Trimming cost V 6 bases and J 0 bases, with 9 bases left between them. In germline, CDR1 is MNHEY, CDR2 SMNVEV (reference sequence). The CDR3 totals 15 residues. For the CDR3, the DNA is TGTGCCAGCAGCTCCCTGAGCTCTGGGGCCAACGTCCTGACTTTC. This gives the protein CASSSLSSGANVLTF.

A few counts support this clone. As DNA, the CDR3 is TGTGCCAGCAGCGTAGGCTTTAGCGGGCAAGAGACCCAGTACTTC. Its translation is CASSVGFSGQETQYF. The chain combines TRBV9 with TRBJ2-5; the match to TRBD2 covers 7 bases. Germline assignment: CDR1 SGDLS and CDR2 YYNGEE. Unmatched junction bases numbered 4, after V lost 0 bases and J lost 2 bases. This CDR3 is 15 amino acids long.

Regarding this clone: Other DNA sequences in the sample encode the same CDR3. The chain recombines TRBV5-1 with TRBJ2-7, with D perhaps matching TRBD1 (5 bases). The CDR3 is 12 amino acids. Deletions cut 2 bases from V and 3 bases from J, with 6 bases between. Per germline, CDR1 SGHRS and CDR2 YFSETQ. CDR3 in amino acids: CASSLGDYEQYF. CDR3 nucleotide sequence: TGCGCCAGCAGCTTAGGGGACTACGAGCAGTACTTC.

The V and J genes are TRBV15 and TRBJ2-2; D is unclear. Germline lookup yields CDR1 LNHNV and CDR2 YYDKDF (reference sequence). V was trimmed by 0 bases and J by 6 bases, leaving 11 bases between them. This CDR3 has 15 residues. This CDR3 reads CATSRDLDGSGELFF. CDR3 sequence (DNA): TGTGCCACCAGCAGAGATCTCGACGGGTCCGGGGAGCTGTTTTTT. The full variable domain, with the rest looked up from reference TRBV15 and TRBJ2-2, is DAMVIQNPRYQVTQFGKPVTLSCSQTLNHNVMYWYQQKSSQAPKLLFHYYDKDFNNEADTPDNFQSRRPNTSFCFLDIRSPGLGDTAMYLCATSRDLDGSGELFFGEGSRLTVL.

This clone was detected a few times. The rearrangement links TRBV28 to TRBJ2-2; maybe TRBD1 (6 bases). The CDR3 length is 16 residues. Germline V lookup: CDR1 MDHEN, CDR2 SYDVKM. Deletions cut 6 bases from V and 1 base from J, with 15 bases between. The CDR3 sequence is CASSLRPGQNTGELFF. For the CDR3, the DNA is TGTGCCAGCAGCCTTAGGCCGGGACAGAACACCGGGGAGCTGTTTTTT.

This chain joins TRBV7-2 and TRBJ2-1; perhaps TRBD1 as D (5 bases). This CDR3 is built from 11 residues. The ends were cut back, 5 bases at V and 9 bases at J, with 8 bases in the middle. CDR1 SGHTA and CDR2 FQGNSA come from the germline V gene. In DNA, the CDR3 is TGTGCCAGCAGCAGTGGGGCTGAGCAGTTCTTC. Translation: CASSSGAEQFF.

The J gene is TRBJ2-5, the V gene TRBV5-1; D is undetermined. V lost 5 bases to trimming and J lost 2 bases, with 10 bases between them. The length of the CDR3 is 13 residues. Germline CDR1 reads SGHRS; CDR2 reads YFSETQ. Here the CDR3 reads CASRVVGQETQYF. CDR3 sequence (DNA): TGCGCCAGCAGAGTCGTAGGACAAGAGACCCAGTACTTC.

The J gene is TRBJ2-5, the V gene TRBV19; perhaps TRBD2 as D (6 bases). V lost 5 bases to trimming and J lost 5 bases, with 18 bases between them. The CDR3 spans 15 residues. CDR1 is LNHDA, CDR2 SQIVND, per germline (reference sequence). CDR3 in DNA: TGTGCCAGTAGTCCGTCGAGGGGACTGGGGGAGACCCAGTACTTC. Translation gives CASSPSRGLGETQYF. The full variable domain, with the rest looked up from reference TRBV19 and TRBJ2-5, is DGGITQSPKYLFRKEGQNVTLSCEQNLNHDAMYWYRQDPGQGLRLIYYSQIVNDFQKGDIAEGYSVSREKKESFPLTVTSAQKNPTAFYLCASSPSRGLGETQYFGPGTRLLVL.

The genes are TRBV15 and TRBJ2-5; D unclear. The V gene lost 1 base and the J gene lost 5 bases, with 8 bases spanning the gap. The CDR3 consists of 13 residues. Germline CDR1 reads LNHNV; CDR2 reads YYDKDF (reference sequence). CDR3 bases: TGTGCCACCAGCAGAGGTCCTCGGGAGACCCAGTACTTC. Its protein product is CATSRGPRETQYF.

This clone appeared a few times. The CDR3 loop reads CASSQAGRAYEQYF. The CDR3 DNA sequence: TGTGCCAGCAGCCAAGCGGGCCGCGCCTACGAGCAGTACTTC. V is TRBV4-2 and J is TRBJ2-7; D gene unclear. This CDR3 contains 14 residues. The germline V and J ends were trimmed by 1 base and 2 bases, with 9 bases remaining between them. Germline V CDR1 and CDR2: LGHNA, YNFKEQ.